This TCR beta chain was captured by sequencing in a study of blood T cells in healthy people across ages. Across the study: Every two T cells gave about one barcoded beta molecule via template switching.

This clonotype was found a few times. The antigen remains undetermined. Combining a sample-barcoded 5' primer with a J-beta primer mix, a second PCR ran for roughly 7 to 11 cycles. A 12-random-nucleotide template-switch adaptor tagged each cDNA molecule. No fewer than 3 million CDR3-containing paired-end reads came from each sample. A single record per CDR3 protein comes from TCRdb applying MiXCR to the 5' RACE reads. The table has over 600,000 distinct CDR3 sequences, 40% to 50% seen once. Regarding the study as a whole: Diversity was estimated from one million T cells, and these estimates were considered underestimates.

This CDR3 comprises 12 residues. V lost 1 base, J lost 7 bases, and 8 bases lay in between. CDR1 is LGHDT, CDR2 YNNKEL, per germline (reference sequence). Sequencing was carried out using blood. The sequence was obtained from a man at least 80 years old in good health. This chain links TRBV3-1 with TRBJ2-7; D is perhaps TRBD2 (5 bases). Here the CDR3 DNA reads TGTGCCAGCAGCCAAGTCGGGGATGAGCAGTACTTC. It encodes CASSQVGDEQYF.